This T cell receptor beta chain was observed in a study of T cell responses to AZD1222 COVID-19 vaccine. Using immunoSEQ multiplex PCR, the repertoire was profiled, and TCRdb retains in-frame clones only, with some absent. The profile shows 90,000 to 150,000 clones, 88% of them singletons. V was clipped by 7 bases and J by 5 bases, with 9 bases between them. This CDR3 has 12 residues. From germline, CDR1 is LNHDA and CDR2 SQIVND (reference sequence). The sequencing here drew on peripheral blood, taken on day 0 of AZD1222 vaccination. This chain links TRBV19 with TRBJ1-5; D is unclear. The clonotype comes from an adult in good health. CDR3 loop: CASNKGHQPQHF. The CDR3 DNA follows: TGTGCCAGTAATAAGGGCCATCAGCCCCAGCATTTT.